Listed below are T cell receptor beta chains from one sample, sequenced in a study of CD4 T cells in relation to SARS-CoV-2 and coronaviruses. The antigens of these receptors remain unknown. Assay used: immunoSEQ multiplex PCR; TCRdb lists only in-frame clones, some missing. There are about 18,000 clones in the sample; 70% to 75% occur only once, and 30% lies in the top ten. The sample was CD4+ T cells from PBMCs, cultured in vitro. These receptors all stem from a human donor in good health. CDR3s include the opening cysteine and the closing phenylalanine or tryptophan. Each record gives: clone size, J gene, D gene, CDR3 length, V gene, CDR3 DNA, CDR3 protein. A D gene is named only where the DNA matches it firmly. Size is stated for part of the rows, as once, few or many counts, or as a class when the clone is expanded.

.,TRBJ2-7,TRBD2,14,TRBV2,TGTGCCAGCCTGGCCGCGGGAGGAAGGTACGAGCAGTACTTC,CASLAAGGRYEQYF
once,TRBJ2-5,TRBD1,17,TRBV4-1,TGCGCCAGCAGCCAAGATCGAGGGACAGGGCTAAGAGAGACCCAGTACTTC,CASSQDRGTGLRETQYF
once,TRBJ2-1,.,11,TRBV24-1,TGTGCCACCAGTGATTCCTGGCAGCAGTTCTTC,CATSDSWQQFF
.,TRBJ2-2,.,15,TRBV14,TGTGCCAGCAGCCAAGTAGGGGGGGCAAGCGGGGAGCTGTTTTTT,CASSQVGGASGELFF
.,TRBJ2-5,.,11,TRBV20-1,TGCAGTGCTAGTTACATGGAGACCCAGTACTTC,CSASYMETQYF
large,TRBJ2-1,.,11,TRBV18,TGTGCCAGCTCACCGAACAGCGAGCAGTTCTTC,CASSPNSEQFF
.,TRBJ1-1,.,13,TRBV5-4,TGTGCCAGCAGCTCCCTACAGGGTTCTGAAGCTTTCTTT,CASSSLQGSEAFF
few,TRBJ2-7,.,14,TRBV11-2,TGTGCCAGCAGCTTAGGGCAAAACGTGGGCGAGCAGTACTTC,CASSLGQNVGEQYF
.,TRBJ2-1,TRBD1,15,TRBV5-1,TGCGCCAGCAGCGAAAGGGGGCTGGAGTACACTGAGCAGTTCTTC,CASSERGLEYTEQFF
.,TRBJ2-1,TRBD1,16,TRBV5-1,TGCGCCAGCAGCTTGGGAGTGGGACAGGGGCAGGATGAGCAGTTCTTC,CASSLGVGQGQDEQFF
.,TRBJ1-4,TRBD1,14,TRBV7-9,TGTGCCAGCAGCCGGGGGACAGATGGTGAAAAACTGTTTTTT,CASSRGTDGEKLFF
once,TRBJ2-5,.,11,TRBV12-3/TRBV12-4,TGTGCCAGCAGTGCCATTGGGACCCAGTACTTC,CASSAIGTQYF
few,TRBJ2-5,TRBD2,15,TRBV18,TGTGCCAGCTCACCGTCAGCGGGAGTAGGAGAGACCCAGTACTTC,CASSPSAGVGETQYF
few,TRBJ2-1,.,13,TRBV25-1,TGTGCCAGCAGTTCTCACGACATTTATGAGCAGTTCTTC,CASSSHDIYEQFF
once,TRBJ2-7,TRBD1,16,TRBV3-1/TRBV3-2,TGTGCCAGCAGCCAAGATCGACGGGACAGGGTTTACGAGCAGTACTTC,CASSQDRRDRVYEQYF
.,TRBJ1-1,.,14,TRBV3-1/TRBV3-2,TGTGCCAGCAGCCAACCGGGACTTAACACTGAAGCTTTCTTT,CASSQPGLNTEAFF
.,TRBJ1-3,TRBD1,15,TRBV14,TGTGCCAGCAGCCCCGCCGGGACAGCTGGAAACACCATATATTTT,CASSPAGTAGNTIYF
.,TRBJ1-1,.,13,TRBV12-3/TRBV12-4,TGTGCCAGCAGGGACGTGGGGGAACCTGAAGCTTTCTTT,CASRDVGEPEAFF
.,TRBJ2-6,.,16,TRBV5-6,TGTGCCAGCAGCCGACAGCCTAACTCTGGGGCCAACGTCCTGACTTTC,CASSRQPNSGANVLTF
.,TRBJ1-1,.,15,TRBV6-5,TGTGCCAGCAGCCTGGACCGACCAAAGAACACTGAAGCTTTCTTT,CASSLDRPKNTEAFF
.,TRBJ2-1,.,14,TRBV29-1,TGCAGCGTTGGACCCCGGGTGAGCGACAATGAGCAGTTCTTC,CSVGPRVSDNEQFF
.,TRBJ1-1,.,13,TRBV9,TGTGCCAGCGAGGATGTTCCGAACACTGAAGCTTTCTTT,CASEDVPNTEAFF
.,TRBJ1-2,.,13,TRBV5-1,TGCGCCAGCAGCTTGGCGACGGCAACGGGTTACACCTTC,CASSLATATGYTF
.,TRBJ2-6,.,17,TRBV19,TGTGCCAGTAGTATAGATGGCTTTGACTCTGGGGCCAACGTCCTGACTTTC,CASSIDGFDSGANVLTF
once,TRBJ2-5,.,13,TRBV5-1,TGCGCCAGCAGCTTGGGGGTGAGAGAGACCCAGTACTTC,CASSLGVRETQYF
once,TRBJ2-7,.,15,TRBV14,TGTGCCAGCAGCCAAGATCTCGTCAGGGGCGACGAGCAGTACTTC,CASSQDLVRGDEQYF
.,TRBJ1-1,.,14,TRBV3-1/TRBV3-2,TGTGCCAGCAGCCAAATTATAGGGGGGACTGAAGCTTTCTTT,CASSQIIGGTEAFF
once,TRBJ2-3,.,15,TRBV5-1,TGCGCCAGCAGCACTTTGGGCGGAAGCACAGATACGCAGTATTTT,CASSTLGGSTDTQYF
.,TRBJ2-3,TRBD1,15,TRBV6-5,TGTGCCAGCAGAGAGACAGGGGGCCACACAGATACGCAGTATTTT,CASRETGGHTDTQYF
.,TRBJ2-1,TRBD2,15,TRBV6-4,TGTGCCAGCTCAACGACTAGCGGGGAGATAAATGAGCAGTTCTTC,CASSTTSGEINEQFF
.,TRBJ1-5,TRBD1,15,TRBV18,TGTGCCAGCTCCCAATTCACAGGGGGAACGGAGCCCCAGCATTTT,CASSQFTGGTEPQHF
.,TRBJ1-6,.,13,TRBV27,TGTGCCAGCAGTGGCGTCAGGTATTCACCCCTCCACTTT,CASSGVRYSPLHF
few,TRBJ1-5,.,16,TRBV4-1,TGCGCCAGCAGCCAAGTAGGAGGTAGAGGCAATCAGCCCCAGCATTTT,CASSQVGGRGNQPQHF
.,TRBJ2-2,.,15,TRBV2,TGTGCCAGCAGTGAAGTACCGGGGAACACCGGGGAGCTGTTTTTT,CASSEVPGNTGELFF
.,TRBJ2-7,.,17,TRBV28,TGTGCCAGCAGGGGGACCGCGTCCCCCCCCGTTGGATGGGAGCAGTACTTC,CASRGTASPPVGWEQYF